The clone carrying this TCR beta chain was seen only a few times. The target antigen is unknown. Of the isolated RNA, all was reverse transcribed, and so the sequenced material was expressed TCRB transcripts. Only in-frame clones appear in the TCRdb table, and some are missing; sequencing was by immunoSEQ multiplex PCR. The sample shows 300,000 to 350,000 clones, approximately 13% of them seen only once. The sample is drawn from a study of beta chain features in type 1 diabetes. The CDR3 runs 17 residues. J was trimmed by 2 bases and V by 4 bases; bases with no gene match: 8. Germline V gene sequence: CDR1 SGHNT, CDR2 YYREEE (reference sequence). Each of the CD4+ naive, central memory, regulatory and stem cell-like memory populations was sorted via CD45RO/CCR7/CD25/CD127/CD95/CD27. Purity above 95% was achieved in all sorted populations. Study-level results: More deletions and fewer insertions at VDJ junctions were found in patients with type 1 diabetes. Shortening of TCRB CDR3s, moderate but significant, appeared in all four CD4+ subsets of Type 1 diabetes patients.

This sequence originates from a woman younger than 30 with type 1 diabetes. The chain joins TRBV5-4 to TRBJ2-1; TRBD2 matches at 11 bases. Material: naive CD4+ T cells from blood. CDR3 sequence reads: CASSPAGTSGAYNEQFF. The CDR3 DNA reads as TGTGCCAGCAGCCCCGCTGGGACTAGCGGAGCCTACAATGAGCAGTTCTTC. Variable domain in full (rest from reference TRBV5-4 and TRBJ2-1): ETGVTQSPTHLIKTRGQQVTLRCSSQSGHNTVSWYQQALGQGPQFIFQYYREEENGRGNFPPRFSGLQFPNYSSELNVNALELDDSALYLCASSPAGTSGAYNEQFFGPGTRLTVL.